These 32 T cell receptor beta chains were all obtained from the same sample, sequenced in a study of blood T cell repertoires in COVID-19. Sequenced by immunoSEQ multiplex PCR; TCRdb stores in-frame clones only, minus some. The data contain 110,000 or so clones, around 80% of them singletons. The sequencing sample was made of peripheral blood. The receptor source for this set is a middle-aged man with acute or convalescent COVID-19.

This clone was seen a single time. V and J are TRBV19 and TRBJ1-1, with TRBD1 identical over 8 bases. V was pared by 5 bases and J by 7 bases, with 6 bases of the junction left unmatched. This CDR3 region has 13 residues. Germline-derived CDR1 and CDR2 are LNHDA and SQIVND (reference sequence). CDR3 in amino acids: CASSFRTGNEAFF. The CDR3 nucleotides read TGTGCCAGTAGTTTCCGGACAGGGAATGAAGCTTTCTTT.

This clone was counted only a few times. The CDR3 DNA sequence: TGTGCCAGCAGCTTACCTAGCGGGGGGGCCGAGACCCAGTACTTC. Translating it yields CASSLPSGGAETQYF. The chain has TRBV7-9 and TRBJ2-5; 12 bases line up with TRBD2. Germline values: CDR1 SEHNR, CDR2 FQNEAQ (reference sequence). This CDR3 has 15 amino acids. Trimming removed 2 bases from V and 5 bases from J; junction bases left unmatched: 3.

The rearrangement uses TRBV2 and TRBJ2-7, with a tentative D call TRBD2 (10 bases). CDR1 and CDR2 (germline): SNHLY, FYNNEI. The V gene lost 7 bases and the J gene lost 6 bases, with 19 bases spanning the gap. The CDR3 runs to 14 residues. The CDR3 DNA sequence: TGTGCCAGCAACCTACTAGCGGGACAGGGCGAGCAGTACTTC. It yields the protein CASNLLAGQGEQYF.

The V gene is TRBV29-1, the J gene TRBJ2-7, with 8 bases lining up with TRBD1. The germline gives CDR1 SQVTM, CDR2 ANQGSEA. Losses at the gene ends were 7 bases for V and 7 bases for J; bases not matched to a gene: 15. This CDR3 region has 14 residues. Here the CDR3 DNA reads TGCAGCGCTGGCCCAGACAGGGGACGGGGAGAGCAGTACTTC. Protein sequence: CSAGPDRGRGEQYF.

The genes are TRBV11-2 and TRBJ1-1; a weak D match, TRBD1 (5 bases). The germline CDR1 and CDR2 sequences are SGHAT and FQNNGV. Trimming stripped 5 bases from V and 6 bases from J, with 25 bases between. This CDR3 is 17 amino acids long. The CDR3 DNA follows: TGTGCCAGCAGCCCCGTCCGGGGCCGGTTGGGACTCGCTGAAGCTTTCTTT. Protein product: CASSPVRGRLGLAEAFF.

The chain uses TRBV7-3 and TRBJ1-1; no clear D. Germline V CDR1 and CDR2: SGHTA, FQGTGA. This CDR3 has 16 amino acids. The V and J ends lost 4 bases and 1 base respectively, with 16 bases between them. This chain's CDR3 is CASSSHMAAQNTEAFF. The CDR3 bases are TGTGCCAGCAGCTCCCACATGGCGGCTCAGAACACTGAAGCTTTCTTT.

This chain uses TRBV5-8 with TRBJ1-4, with 10 positions matching TRBD1. Germline lookup yields CDR1 SGHTS and CDR2 YDEGEE. The CDR3 is 16 residues long. The trim removed 2 bases at V and 2 bases at J, leaving 3 bases unmatched. Written as DNA, the CDR3 is TGTGCCAGCAGCTTCGGACAGGGGGTGACTAATGAAAAACTGTTTTTT. Protein product: CASSFGQGVTNEKLFF.

In this sample, this clone turned up a few times. As DNA, the CDR3 is TGTGCCTGGAGTATTACAGTGAGCAATCAGCCCCAGCATTTT. Protein: CAWSITVSNQPQHF. The gene calls are TRBV30 and TRBJ1-5; D ambiguous. There are 14 residues in the CDR3. In germline, CDR1 is GTSNPN, CDR2 SVGIG (reference sequence). The V gene lost 2 bases and the J gene lost 1 base, with 9 bases spanning the gap. The variable domain in full, with the rest retrieved from reference TRBV30 and TRBJ1-5, is SQTIHQWPATLVQPVGSPLSLECTVEGTSNPNLYWYRQAAGRGLQLLFYSVGIGQISSEVPQNLSASRPQDRQFILSSKKLLLSDSGFYLCAWSITVSNQPQHFGDGTRLSIL.

In DNA, the CDR3 is TGTGCCAGTAGTATTGGACTAGCGGGGGCCTCATACGAGCAGTACTTC. Protein: CASSIGLAGASYEQYF. The chain couples TRBV19 to TRBJ2-7, with 13 bases that match TRBD2. The CDR3 consists of 16 residues. Looked up from germline, CDR1 is LNHDA and CDR2 is SQIVND (reference sequence). V was clipped by 3 bases and J by 4 bases; unmatched bases: 6.

A few counts support this clone. The V and J genes are TRBV2 and TRBJ2-2, with D perhaps TRBD1 (6 bases). Trimming took off 6 bases at V and 1 base at J, with 12 bases between the two ends. Germline V lookup: CDR1 SNHLY, CDR2 FYNNEI. The CDR3 sequence is 15 residues long. Written as DNA, the CDR3 is TGTGCCAGCAGCCCACAGGGAAGGAACACCGGGGAGCTGTTTTTT. This sequence encodes CASSPQGRNTGELFF.

This rearrangement joins TRBV19 to TRBJ1-5, with 8 bases that match TRBD1. Trimming cost V 4 bases and J 4 bases; bases outside gene matches: 3. Germline loops: CDR1 LNHDA, CDR2 SQIVND (reference sequence). The CDR3 loop spans 14 amino acids. The CDR3 nucleotides are TGTGCCAGTAGTAATCGGGACAGGAATCAGCCCCAGCATTTT. Its translation is CASSNRDRNQPQHF.

This clone was counted ten times or more. This rearrangement joins TRBV11-3 to TRBJ2-1; D might be TRBD2 (6 bases). The CDR3 runs to 18 residues. In germline, CDR1 is SGHNT, CDR2 YENEEA. V was cut by 1 base and J by 2 bases, with 18 bases left in between. The CDR3 sequence is CASSLGAGESSAYNEQFF. CDR3 DNA sequence: TGTGCCAGCAGCTTAGGGGCCGGGGAGTCTAGCGCCTACAATGAGCAGTTCTTC. Complete variable domain (other parts from reference TRBV11-3 and TRBJ2-1): EAGVVQSPRYKIIEKKQPVAFWCNPISGHNTLYWYLQNLGQGPELLIRYENEEAVDDSQLPKDRFSAERLKGVDSTLKIQPAELGDSAVYLCASSLGAGESSAYNEQFFGPGTRLTVL.

V gene TRBV10-3 combines with J gene TRBJ1-1, with TRBD1 matching over 7 bases. This CDR3 comprises 14 residues. V gave up 4 bases and J gave up 3 bases; unmatched junction bases: 5. The germline gives CDR1 ENHRY, CDR2 SYGVKD. CDR3 sequence (DNA): TGTGCCATCAGTGTGGAGGGGGCAGACACTGAAGCTTTCTTT. Its translation: CAISVEGADTEAFF.

This chain uses TRBV6-5 with TRBJ2-7; 7 bases align to TRBD1. V shed 6 bases, J shed 5 bases, and the junction held 10 bases outside the gene matches. The CDR3 totals 14 residues. Germline-derived CDR1 and CDR2 are MNHEY and SVGAGI. The CDR3: CASRSPTGSNEQYF. CDR3 DNA: TGTGCCAGCAGATCCCCGACAGGGAGCAACGAGCAGTACTTC.

The gene calls are TRBV14 and TRBJ2-5, with 12 bases lining up with TRBD1. J gave up 4 bases and V 5 bases, and 8 bases lay outside the gene matches. Germline V lookup: CDR1 SGHDN, CDR2 FVKESK. This CDR3 has 16 residues. The CDR3 is CASSSRGQGALETQYF. As DNA, the CDR3 is TGTGCCAGCAGCTCTCGGGGACAGGGGGCGTTAGAGACCCAGTACTTC.

This clone was observed a handful of times. The CDR3 DNA reads TGTGCCAGCAGCTCGCAAACTAGCGGGAGGGCTACCGGGGAGCTGTTTTTT. Translated: CASSSQTSGRATGELFF. The chain links TRBV5-4 to TRBJ2-2; 13 bases line up with TRBD2. Germline trimming cut 3 bases from V and 5 bases from J; bases unmatched to any gene: 7. CDR1 is SGHNT and CDR2 is YYREEE in the germline V gene (reference sequence). The CDR3 spans 17 residues.

V and J are TRBV3-1 (or the pseudogene TRBV3-2) and TRBJ2-5; 7 bases map to TRBD1. V was pared by 4 bases and J by 4 bases, with 12 bases of the junction left unmatched. Germline CDR1 reads LGHDT; CDR2 reads YNNKEL (reference sequence). CDR3 size: 16 residues. The CDR3 reads CASSRQGRQLTETQYF. The CDR3 DNA reads TGTGCCAGCAGCCGACAGGGACGTCAGCTCACAGAGACCCAGTACTTC.

The chain joins TRBV18 to TRBJ2-7; 9 bases map to TRBD1. The length of the CDR3 is 16 residues. Trimming at V came to 3 bases and at J to 2 bases, leaving 8 bases not matched to a gene. Per germline, CDR1 KGHSH and CDR2 LQKENI. DNA for the CDR3: TGTGCCAGCTCACCTTCCCGGGGACAGGGTCCCTACGAGCAGTACTTC. This gives the protein CASSPSRGQGPYEQYF.

This clone was counted a few times. The rearrangement uses TRBV28 and TRBJ1-2, with 8 nucleotides matching TRBD1. Germline V gene lookup returns CDR1 MDHEN and CDR2 SYDVKM. This CDR3 is 11 amino acids long. J gave up 8 bases and V 11 bases, and 7 bases lay outside the gene matches. CDR3: CAVQGVEGYTF. The CDR3 DNA sequence: TGTGCCGTACAGGGGGTTGAGGGCTACACCTTC.

The chain recombines TRBV18 with TRBJ2-5; D call uncertain. The germline V gene has CDR1 KGHSH and CDR2 LQKENI. Trimming removed 4 bases from V and 1 base from J, with 7 bases in between. The CDR3 sequence is 13 residues long. The CDR3: CASSRSVQETQYF. CDR3 nucleotide sequence: TGTGCCAGCTCACGATCGGTCCAAGAGACCCAGTACTTC.

V and J are TRBV2 and TRBJ1-5; D gene unclear. V was trimmed by 3 bases and J by 0 bases, leaving 9 bases between them. Per germline, CDR1 SNHLY and CDR2 FYNNEI. CDR3 length: 15 residues. The chain's CDR3 is CASSDFQVSNQPQHF. The CDR3, as DNA: TGTGCCAGCAGTGACTTCCAGGTTAGCAATCAGCCCCAGCATTTT.

The chain joins TRBV5-1 to TRBJ2-2, with 7 bases that match TRBD2. The J segment lost 1 base and the V segment lost 0 bases, leaving 6 bases of the junction unmatched. The CDR3 has 17 residues. Germline V gives CDR1 SGHRS, CDR2 YFSETQ. The CDR3 spells CASSLDSSGGNTGELFF. CDR3 coding DNA: TGCGCCAGCAGCTTGGATTCATCGGGGGGGAACACCGGGGAGCTGTTTTTT.

DNA of the CDR3: TGTGCCAGCAGTTTAGGGACAGGCCAATACGAGCAGTACTTC. Protein product: CASSLGTGQYEQYF. The rearrangement joins TRBV27 to TRBJ2-7; 8 bases line up with TRBD1. The CDR3 is 14 residues long. Trimming at V came to 2 bases and at J to 4 bases, leaving 4 bases not matched to a gene. Germline V gene lookup returns CDR1 MNHEY and CDR2 SMNVEV (reference sequence).

There are a few counts of this clone. The V call is TRBV5-5, the J call TRBJ2-7, with 7 bases aligning to TRBD1. CDR1 and CDR2 from the germline V gene are SGHKS and YYEKEE (reference sequence). The CDR3 runs 13 residues. V shed 4 bases and J 7 bases; nucleotides not matched to a gene: 8. In DNA form, the CDR3 reads TGTGCCAGCAGCCCTGGACAGGAAGAAGAGCAGTACTTC. Encoded protein: CASSPGQEEEQYF.

The genes are TRBV4-1 and TRBJ2-5; 9 positions agree with TRBD2. The CDR3 covers 20 residues. Trimming took 2 bases from V and 5 from J; bases not matched to a gene: 21. The germline V gene has CDR1 MGHRA and CDR2 YSYEKL. CDR3 in DNA: TGCGCCAGCAGCCAACACCCGCCGCGGGGCGGGGGGGCCGAGGGGGAGACCCAGTACTTC. Protein sequence: CASSQHPPRGGGAEGETQYF.

The genes are TRBV30 and TRBJ1-2, with 7 bases identical to TRBD1. Germline-derived CDR1 and CDR2 are GTSNPN and SVGIG (reference sequence). The CDR3 is 14 amino acids. Unmatched junction bases numbered 10, after V lost 1 base and J lost 8 bases. CDR3 in amino acids: CAWSEGAGAEGYTF. In DNA form, the CDR3 reads TGTGCCTGGAGTGAGGGGGCCGGAGCCGAGGGCTACACCTTC.

The chain employs TRBV7-9 and TRBJ2-1, with TRBD2 as a possible D gene (5 bases). The ends were cut back, 1 base at V and 8 bases at J, with 21 bases in the middle. This CDR3 has 17 amino acids. Germline V gene data show CDR1 as SEHNR and CDR2 as FQNEAQ (reference sequence). CDR3 DNA sequence: TGTGCCAGCAGCTTAGGGTGGCGGGCCGCTCTTTTGGATGAGCAGTTCTTC. Its translation is CASSLGWRAALLDEQFF.

A single count supports this clone. Other DNA sequences in this specimen translate into the identical CDR3. The chain employs TRBV4-2 and TRBJ1-1; no clear D. Germline lookup yields CDR1 LGHNA and CDR2 YNFKEQ. The CDR3 is 12 amino acids. V lost 4 bases to trimming and J lost 7 bases, with 10 bases between them. The CDR3: CASSPGNFEAFF. The CDR3, as DNA: TGTGCCAGCAGCCCAGGCAACTTTGAAGCTTTCTTT.

In its sample, this clone was seen a few times. The chain joins TRBV5-4 to TRBJ2-5; 7 bases fit TRBD2. The germline V gene encodes CDR1 SGHNT and CDR2 YYREEE (reference sequence). The CDR3 consists of 13 residues. V shed 0 bases, J shed 5 bases, and the junction held 1 base outside the gene matches. Written as DNA, the CDR3 is TGTGCCAGCAGCTTGGACGGGAGGGAGACCCAGTACTTC. Translated: CASSLDGRETQYF.

The V call is TRBV7-9, the J call TRBJ2-5; 14 bases agree with TRBD2. CDR1 and CDR2 (germline): SEHNR, FQNEAQ (reference sequence). The CDR3 has 17 residues. Losses at the gene ends were 5 bases for V and 4 bases for J; bases not matched to a gene: 9. The CDR3 loop reads CASSAWTSGRSGETQYF. The CDR3 nucleotides are TGTGCCAGCAGCGCCTGGACTAGCGGGAGGTCGGGAGAGACCCAGTACTTC.

The chain couples TRBV14 to TRBJ1-5; 8 nucleotides agree with TRBD1. This CDR3 is 15 amino acids long. Germline values: CDR1 SGHDN, CDR2 FVKESK. The V and J ends lost 2 bases and 4 bases, in that order; junction bases with no gene match: 4. The CDR3: CASSQPRGPNQPQHF. CDR3 in DNA: TGTGCCAGCAGCCAACCCAGGGGGCCAAATCAGCCCCAGCATTTT. The variable domain in full, completed from reference TRBV14 and TRBJ1-5, reads EAGVTQFPSHSVIEKGQTVTLRCDPISGHDNLYWYRRVMGKEIKFLLHFVKESKQDESGMPNNRFLAERTGGTYSTLKVQPAELEDSGVYFCASSQPRGPNQPQHFGDGTRLSIL.

The rearrangement links TRBV5-5 to TRBJ2-3, with TRBD2 matching 10 bases. CDR1 and CDR2 (germline): SGHKS, YYEKEE (reference sequence). With 0 bases clipped from V and 5 bases from J, the junction kept 12 bases outside the gene matches. The CDR3 has 18 residues. DNA of the CDR3: TGTGCCAGCAGCTTGGCCGCTCTAGCGGGAGCACTACAAGATACGCAGTATTTT. Its translation: CASSLAALAGALQDTQYF.